This TCR beta chain appears in the sequencing data of a study of blood T cell repertoires in COVID-19. Germline CDR1 KGHDR, CDR2 SFDVKD. J gave up 0 bases and V 10 bases, and 5 bases lay outside the gene matches. This CDR3 is 14 amino acids long. Data came from immunoSEQ multiplex PCR; TCRdb stores just in-frame clones and leaves some out. The table lists some 210,000 clones, 75% to 90% of them singletons. The source is a middle-aged woman with acute or convalescent COVID-19. V usage is TRBV24-1 and J usage is TRBJ1-5, with 7 bases aligning to TRBD1. The sample comprised peripheral blood. Written as DNA, the CDR3 is TGTGCCACGGCGGGACAGTATAGCAATCAGCCCCAGCATTTT. The encoded protein is CATAGQYSNQPQHF.